The subject of this entry is one T cell receptor (beta chain). Generated by immunoSEQ multiplex PCR, the TCRdb table keeps only in-frame clones and is missing some. Here the sample spans 200,000 or so clones, more than 75% being singletons. Per germline, CDR1 PRHDT and CDR2 FYEKMQ (reference sequence). This CDR3 spans 13 amino acids. With 3 bases removed from V and 5 bases from J, the gap between germline ends came to 11 bases. These data come from a study of cytomegalovirus exposure and HLA in healthy donors. J is TRBJ2-7 and V is TRBV13, with a tentative D call TRBD1 (7 bases). Sequencing was done on a sample of PBMCs. The source of this sequence is a man between 18 and 29 years old in good health and CMV-seropositive. The CDR3 protein is CASSLEGAHEQYF. CDR3 in DNA: TGTGCCAGCAGCTTGGAGGGGGCCCACGAGCAGTACTTC.